This entry is about one T cell receptor (beta chain). Its cognate antigen is unknown. The data belong to a study of T-cell memory formation after mild COVID-19. Germline V gene sequence: CDR1 LGHNA, CDR2 YNFKEQ. The CDR3 is made up of 19 amino acids. V shed 4 bases and J 8 bases; nucleotides not matched to a gene: 21. TCRdb reprocessed the 5' RACE reads via MiXCR and lists one record per CDR3 protein. The sample contains roughly 250,000 distinct CDR3 sequences, 15% to 20% of which appear only once. The study's findings and limits: Several responding clones turned up in pre-infection memory, indicating that cross-reactive memory may have taken part.

The receptor was isolated from a man aged 18 to 35 who had mild COVID-19 (a few samples of this study predate the infection). Cell type and time point are not known. The chain carries TRBV4-2 and TRBJ2-2, with 8 bases that match TRBD1. Sequenced: PBMCs or a T cell subset sorted from them (not recorded which). The CDR3 sequence is CASSLGSGQGPLGAGELFF. The CDR3 DNA sequence: TGTGCCAGCAGCCTGGGGTCCGGACAGGGACCTCTTGGGGCTGGGGAGCTGTTTTTT.